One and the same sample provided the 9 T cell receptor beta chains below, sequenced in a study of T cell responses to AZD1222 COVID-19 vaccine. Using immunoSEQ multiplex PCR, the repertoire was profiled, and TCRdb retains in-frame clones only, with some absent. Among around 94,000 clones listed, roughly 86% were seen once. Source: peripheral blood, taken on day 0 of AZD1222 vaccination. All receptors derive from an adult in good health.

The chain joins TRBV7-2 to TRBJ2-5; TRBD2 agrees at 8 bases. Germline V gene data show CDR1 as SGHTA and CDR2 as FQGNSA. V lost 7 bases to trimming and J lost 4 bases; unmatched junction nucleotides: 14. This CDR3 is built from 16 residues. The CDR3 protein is CASNSTDRGGRETQYF. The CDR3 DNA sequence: TGTGCCAGCAACTCCACCGACCGGGGGGGCCGAGAGACCCAGTACTTC.

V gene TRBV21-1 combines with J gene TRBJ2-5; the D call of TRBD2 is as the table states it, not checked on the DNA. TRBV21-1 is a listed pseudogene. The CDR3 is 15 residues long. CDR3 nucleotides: TGTGCCAGCAGCAAAGGCGGGGGACTCGGGGAGACCCAGTACTTC. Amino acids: CASSKGGGLGETQYF.

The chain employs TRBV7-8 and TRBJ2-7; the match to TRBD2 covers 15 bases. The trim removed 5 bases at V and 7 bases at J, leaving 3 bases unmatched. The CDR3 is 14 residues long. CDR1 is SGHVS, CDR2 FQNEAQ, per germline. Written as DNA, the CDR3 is TGTGCCAGCAGCCGGACTAGCGGGAGGGCAGAGCAGTACTTC. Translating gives CASSRTSGRAEQYF.

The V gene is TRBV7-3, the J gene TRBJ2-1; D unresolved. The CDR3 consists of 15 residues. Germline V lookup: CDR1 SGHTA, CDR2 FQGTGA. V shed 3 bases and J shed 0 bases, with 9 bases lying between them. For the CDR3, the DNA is TGTGCCAGCAGCTTTGACGGAAGCTCCTACAATGAGCAGTTCTTC. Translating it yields CASSFDGSSYNEQFF.

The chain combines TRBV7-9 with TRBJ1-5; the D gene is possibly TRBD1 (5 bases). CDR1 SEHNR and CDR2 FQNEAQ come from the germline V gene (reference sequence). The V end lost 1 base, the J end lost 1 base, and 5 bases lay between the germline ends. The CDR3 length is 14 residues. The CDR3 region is CASSLGTSNQPQHF. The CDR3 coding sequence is TGTGCCAGCAGCTTAGGGACAAGCAATCAGCCCCAGCATTTT. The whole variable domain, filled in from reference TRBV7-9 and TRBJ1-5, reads DTGVSQNPRHKITKRGQNVTFRCDPISEHNRLYWYRQTLGQGPEFLTYFQNEAQLEKSRLLSDRFSAERPKGSFSTLEIQRTEQGDSAMYLCASSLGTSNQPQHFGDGTRLSIL.

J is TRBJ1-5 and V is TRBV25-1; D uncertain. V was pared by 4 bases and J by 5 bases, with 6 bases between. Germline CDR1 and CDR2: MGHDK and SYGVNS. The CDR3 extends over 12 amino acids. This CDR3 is CASSGGDQPQHF. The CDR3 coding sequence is TGTGCCAGCAGTGGGGGAGATCAGCCCCAGCATTTT.

The CDR3 sequence: CASRKDRSLNTEAFF. The CDR3 DNA reads TGCGCCAGCAGAAAGGACAGGTCTTTGAACACTGAAGCTTTCTTT. The chain uses TRBV5-1 and TRBJ1-1, with 7 bases fitting TRBD1. Germline assignment: CDR1 SGHRS and CDR2 YFSETQ. There are 15 residues in the CDR3. J lost 0 bases, V lost 5 bases, and 7 bases had no gene match.

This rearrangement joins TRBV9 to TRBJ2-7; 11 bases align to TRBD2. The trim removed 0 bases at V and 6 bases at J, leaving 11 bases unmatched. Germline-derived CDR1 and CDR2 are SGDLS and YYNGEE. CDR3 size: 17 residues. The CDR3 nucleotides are TGTGCCAGCAGCGTAGGCGTCGGGATAGCGGGAGGGGGCGAGCAGTACTTC. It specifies CASSVGVGIAGGGEQYF.

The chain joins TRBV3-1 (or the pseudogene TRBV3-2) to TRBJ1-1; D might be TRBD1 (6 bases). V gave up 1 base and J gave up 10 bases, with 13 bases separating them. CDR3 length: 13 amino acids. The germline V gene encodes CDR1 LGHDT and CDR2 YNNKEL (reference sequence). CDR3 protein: CASSQGYRAIAFF. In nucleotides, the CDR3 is TGTGCCAGCAGCCAAGGCTACAGGGCCATAGCTTTCTTT.